The next 5 T cell receptor beta chains were all read from a single sample in a study of shared clonotypes between healthy human individuals. Produced via immunoSEQ multiplex PCR; TCRdb's table is partial and in-frame only. In the table there are 2 million to 2.5 million clones, 95% of which are singletons. The specimen sequenced was naive CD4+ T cells sorted from blood. Documented subset: CD45RA+ positively selected. The source is a man aged 18 to 29 in good health.

This sequence joins TRBV30 and TRBJ2-3, with D maybe TRBD2 (5 bases). The CDR3 spans 16 residues. Per the germline V gene, CDR1 is GTSNPN and CDR2 is SVGIG (reference sequence). V was shortened by 2 bases and J by 4 bases, with 19 bases between the two germline ends. The DNA of the CDR3 is TGTGCCTGGAGTCTCGGCGGGCTTAGACGGGCAGATACGCAGTATTTT. Translation gives CAWSLGGLRRADTQYF. Filled out from reference TRBV30 and TRBJ2-3, the complete variable domain reads SQTIHQWPATLVQPVGSPLSLECTVEGTSNPNLYWYRQAAGRGLQLLFYSVGIGQISSEVPQNLSASRPQDRQFILSSKKLLLSDSGFYLCAWSLGGLRRADTQYFGPGTRLTVL.

The V call is TRBV9, the J call TRBJ2-1, with a weak D call TRBD2 (6 bases). This CDR3 region has 15 residues. Germline CDR1 SGDLS, CDR2 YYNGEE. V was pared by 4 bases and J by 3 bases, with 14 bases between. CDR3 nucleotide sequence: TGTGCCAGCAGCACCCGGGACTCCTACTACAATGAGCAGTTCTTC. Amino acids: CASSTRDSYYNEQFF.

The rearrangement uses TRBV9 and TRBJ2-3; D might be TRBD2 (5 bases). V shed 0 bases and J shed 5 bases, with 19 bases lying between them. Germline CDR1 reads SGDLS; CDR2 reads YYNGEE. CDR3 size: 17 residues. The CDR3 here is CASSVAFFSGSVDTQYF. DNA of the CDR3: TGTGCCAGCAGCGTAGCGTTTTTCAGCGGTTCGGTAGATACGCAGTATTTT.

The gene calls are TRBV7-3 and TRBJ1-2, with D perhaps matching TRBD1 (5 bases). The germline CDR1 and CDR2 sequences are SGHTA and FQGTGA. The V end was cut by 0 bases, the J end by 0 bases, with 14 bases between. The CDR3 runs 17 residues. The CDR3 protein is CASSLTSAGPTNYGYTF. The CDR3 DNA reads as TGTGCCAGCAGCTTAACGTCGGCGGGACCGACTAACTATGGCTACACCTTC.

V gene TRBV28 combines with J gene TRBJ2-7, with 10 nucleotides matching TRBD1. The CDR3 totals 16 residues. With 5 bases clipped from V and 2 bases from J, the junction kept 9 bases outside the gene matches. The germline V gene encodes CDR1 MDHEN and CDR2 SYDVKM. The CDR3 here is CASSPTGTGDPYEQYF. The CDR3, as DNA: TGTGCCAGCAGTCCAACCGGGACAGGGGACCCCTACGAGCAGTACTTC.